This TCR beta chain appears in the sequencing data of a study of cytomegalovirus exposure and HLA in healthy donors. Study results and caveats: Several of the most significant clusters appeared linked to common viral pathogens, based on a later analysis. The authors confirmed in vitro that three CMV-associated chains were specific for CMV antigens.

This CDR3 is built from 15 residues. The germline V and J ends were trimmed by 4 bases and 0 bases, with 14 bases remaining between them. CDR1 is SGHTS and CDR2 is YDEGEE in the germline V gene. Each donor was nominally healthy when sampled (though unrecorded immune exposures were likely). This clone was seen a handful of times. Antigen unknown. Primers: 60 Vbeta forward and 13 Jbeta reverse. Assay: immunoSEQ multiplex PCR; the TCRdb copy retains only in-frame clones and omits some. The sample consists of approximately 150,000 clones, roughly four fifths of them appearing once. The chain is built from TRBV5-8 and TRBJ2-7; the D gene is possibly TRBD2 (5 bases). The sequenced sample consisted of PBMCs. The receptor was derived from a man aged 50-59 years in good health and CMV-seropositive. As DNA, the CDR3 is TGTGCCAGCAGCACTGACTACCAGAGCTCCTACGAGCAGTACTTC. It translates to CASSTDYQSSYEQYF.